This T cell receptor (beta chain) was found in a study of blood T cell repertoires in COVID-19. Study-level information: Both acute and convalescent COVID-19 samples were obtained from the United States, Italy and Spain. Sample material is recorded as cDNA or gDNA derived from T cells, B-cell-depleted T cells, or PBMCs.

CDR3 length: 13 residues. V was pared by 11 bases and J by 8 bases, with 11 bases of the junction left unmatched. Per germline, CDR1 SNHLY and CDR2 FYNNEI. The authors' processing: The assay estimated nucleated cells by amplifying reference gene primers. Sequencing used immunoSEQ multiplex PCR; TCRdb keeps in-frame clones, though not all of them. Clonal size and the V and J genes are those of that table, whereas D and trimming came from the DNA. The sample has 44,000 or so clones, 65% to 85% seen once. The TCR was taken from a man older than 75 in a cohort sampled during active COVID-19. V gene TRBV2 combines with J gene TRBJ2-1; 8 bases match TRBD1. The sample taken for sequencing was peripheral blood. The CDR3 DNA sequence: TGTGCCTATGCCACAGGGGGTGGTGATGAGCAGTTCTTC. Translated: CAYATGGGDEQFF. The full variable domain, with the rest looked up from reference TRBV2 and TRBJ2-1, is EPEVTQTPSHQVTQMGQEVILRCVPISNHLYFYWYRQILGQKVEFLVSFYNNEISEKSEIFDDQFSVERPDGSNFTLKIRSTKLEDSAMYFCAYATGGGDEQFFGPGTRLTVL.